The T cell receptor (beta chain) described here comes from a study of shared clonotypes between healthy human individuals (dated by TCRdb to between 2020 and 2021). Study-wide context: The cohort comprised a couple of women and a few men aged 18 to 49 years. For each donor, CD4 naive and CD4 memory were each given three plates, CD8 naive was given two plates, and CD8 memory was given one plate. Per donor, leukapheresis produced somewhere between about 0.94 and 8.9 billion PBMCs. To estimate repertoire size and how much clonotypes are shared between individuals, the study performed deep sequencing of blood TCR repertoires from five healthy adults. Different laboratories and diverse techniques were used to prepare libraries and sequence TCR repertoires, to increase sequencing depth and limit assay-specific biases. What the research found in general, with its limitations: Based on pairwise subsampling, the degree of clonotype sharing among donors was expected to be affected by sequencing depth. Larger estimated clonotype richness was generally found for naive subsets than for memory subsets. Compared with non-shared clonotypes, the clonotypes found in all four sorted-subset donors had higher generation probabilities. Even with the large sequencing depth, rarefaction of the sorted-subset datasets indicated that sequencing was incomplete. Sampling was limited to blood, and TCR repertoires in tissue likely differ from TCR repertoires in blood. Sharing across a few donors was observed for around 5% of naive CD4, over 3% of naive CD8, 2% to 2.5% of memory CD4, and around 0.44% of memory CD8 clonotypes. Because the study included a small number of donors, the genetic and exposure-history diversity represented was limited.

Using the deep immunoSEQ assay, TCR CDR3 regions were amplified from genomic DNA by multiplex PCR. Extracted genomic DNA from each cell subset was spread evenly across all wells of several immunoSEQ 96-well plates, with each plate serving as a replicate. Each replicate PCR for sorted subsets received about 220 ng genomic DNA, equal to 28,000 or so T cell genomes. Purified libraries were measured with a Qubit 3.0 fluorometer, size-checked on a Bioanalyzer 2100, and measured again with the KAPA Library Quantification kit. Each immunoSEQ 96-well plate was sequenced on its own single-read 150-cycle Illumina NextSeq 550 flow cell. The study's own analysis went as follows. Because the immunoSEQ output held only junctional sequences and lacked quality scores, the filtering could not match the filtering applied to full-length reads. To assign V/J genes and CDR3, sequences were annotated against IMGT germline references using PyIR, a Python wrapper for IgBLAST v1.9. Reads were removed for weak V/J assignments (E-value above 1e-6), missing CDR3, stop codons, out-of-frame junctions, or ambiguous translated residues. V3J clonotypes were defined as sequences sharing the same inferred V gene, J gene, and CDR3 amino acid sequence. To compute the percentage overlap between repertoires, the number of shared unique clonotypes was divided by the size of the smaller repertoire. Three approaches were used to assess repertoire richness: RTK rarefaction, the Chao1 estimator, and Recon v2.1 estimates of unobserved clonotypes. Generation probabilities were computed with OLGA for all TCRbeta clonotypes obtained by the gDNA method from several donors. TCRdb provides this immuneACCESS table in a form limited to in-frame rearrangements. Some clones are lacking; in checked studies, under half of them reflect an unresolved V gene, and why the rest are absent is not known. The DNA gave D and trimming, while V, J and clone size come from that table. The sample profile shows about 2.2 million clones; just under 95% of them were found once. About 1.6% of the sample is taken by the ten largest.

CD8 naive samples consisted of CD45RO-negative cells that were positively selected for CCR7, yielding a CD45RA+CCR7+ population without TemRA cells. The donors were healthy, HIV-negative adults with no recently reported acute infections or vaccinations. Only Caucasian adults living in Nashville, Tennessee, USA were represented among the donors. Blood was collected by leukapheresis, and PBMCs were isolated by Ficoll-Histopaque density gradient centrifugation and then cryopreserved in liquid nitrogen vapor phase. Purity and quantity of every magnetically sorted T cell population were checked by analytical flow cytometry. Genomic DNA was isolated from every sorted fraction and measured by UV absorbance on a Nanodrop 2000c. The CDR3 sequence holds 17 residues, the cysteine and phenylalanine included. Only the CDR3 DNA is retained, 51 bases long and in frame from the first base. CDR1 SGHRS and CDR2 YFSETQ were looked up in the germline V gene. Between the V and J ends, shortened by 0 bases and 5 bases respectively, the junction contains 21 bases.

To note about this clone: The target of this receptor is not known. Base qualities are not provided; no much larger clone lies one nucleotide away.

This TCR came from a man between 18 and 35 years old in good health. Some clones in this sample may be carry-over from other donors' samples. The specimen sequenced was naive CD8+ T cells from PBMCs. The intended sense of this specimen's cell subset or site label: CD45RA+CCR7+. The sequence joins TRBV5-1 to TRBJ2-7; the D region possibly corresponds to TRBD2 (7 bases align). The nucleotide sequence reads TGCGCCAGCAGCTTGGACGGGAGGACCCGAGGGGGAAACGAGCAGTACTTC. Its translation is CASSLDGRTRGGNEQYF.